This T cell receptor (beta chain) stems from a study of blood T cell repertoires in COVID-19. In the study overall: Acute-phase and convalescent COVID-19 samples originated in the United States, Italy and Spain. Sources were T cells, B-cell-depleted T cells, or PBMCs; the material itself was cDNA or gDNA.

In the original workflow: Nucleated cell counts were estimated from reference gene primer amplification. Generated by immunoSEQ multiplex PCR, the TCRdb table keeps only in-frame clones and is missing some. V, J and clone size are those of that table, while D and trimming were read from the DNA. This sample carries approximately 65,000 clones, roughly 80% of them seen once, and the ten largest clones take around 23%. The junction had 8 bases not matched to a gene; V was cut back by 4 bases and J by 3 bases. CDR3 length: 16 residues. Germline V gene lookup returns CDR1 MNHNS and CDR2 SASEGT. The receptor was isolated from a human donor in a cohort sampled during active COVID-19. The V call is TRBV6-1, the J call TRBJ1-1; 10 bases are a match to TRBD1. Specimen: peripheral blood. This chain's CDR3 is CASSVEDRGQYTEAFF. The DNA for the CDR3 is TGTGCCAGCAGTGTGGAAGACAGGGGGCAGTACACTGAAGCTTTCTTT.